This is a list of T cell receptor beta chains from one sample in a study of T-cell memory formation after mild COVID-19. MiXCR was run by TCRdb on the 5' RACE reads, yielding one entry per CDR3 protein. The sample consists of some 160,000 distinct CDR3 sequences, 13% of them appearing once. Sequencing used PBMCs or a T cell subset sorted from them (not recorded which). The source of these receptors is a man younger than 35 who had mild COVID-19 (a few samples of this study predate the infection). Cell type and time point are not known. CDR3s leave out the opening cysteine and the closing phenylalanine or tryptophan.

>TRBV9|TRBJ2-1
ASSPRGAGYNEQF
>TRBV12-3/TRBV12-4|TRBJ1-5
ASSPRWGDNQPQH
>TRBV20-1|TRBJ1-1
SARGRGGTEAF
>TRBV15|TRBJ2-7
ATSRDRVSSYEQY
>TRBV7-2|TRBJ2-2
ASSLEPGSNTGELF
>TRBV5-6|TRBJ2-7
ASSLKGQGTYEQY
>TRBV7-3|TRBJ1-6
ASSLRGPLMSPLH
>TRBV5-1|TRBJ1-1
ASSLGQAPGQTEAF
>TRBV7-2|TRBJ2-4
ASSLEPAKNIQY
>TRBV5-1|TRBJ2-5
ASSQGPSDETQY
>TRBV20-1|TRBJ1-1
SARDTPHRIMNTEAF
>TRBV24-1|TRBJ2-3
ATSRGPAEADTQY
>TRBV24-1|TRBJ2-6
ATSNRAGANVLT
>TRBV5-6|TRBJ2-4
ASSLVSWDAKNIQY
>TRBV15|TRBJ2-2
ATSRVAGELF
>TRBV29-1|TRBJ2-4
SVGDRAKNIQY
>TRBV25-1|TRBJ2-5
ASSDRTGRGTQY
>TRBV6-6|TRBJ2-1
ASSYSIGTSYNEQF
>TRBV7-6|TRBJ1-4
ASSLRRHEKLF
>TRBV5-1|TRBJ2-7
ASSLGTTGPYEQY
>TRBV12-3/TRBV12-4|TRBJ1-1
ASRVAGEAF
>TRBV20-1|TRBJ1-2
SARDHRVLYGYT
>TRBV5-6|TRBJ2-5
ASGRTSGTQY
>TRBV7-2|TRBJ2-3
ASSFVDTQY
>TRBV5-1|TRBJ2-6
ASSLGPVSGANVLT
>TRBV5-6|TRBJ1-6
ASSSLEGGLNSPLH
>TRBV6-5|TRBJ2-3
ASSYSAGQGTDTQY
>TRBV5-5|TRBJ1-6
ASSGDGTVISPLH
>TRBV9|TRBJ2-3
ASSVSPGTSFPDTQY
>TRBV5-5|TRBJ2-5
ASSLSAGEVETQY
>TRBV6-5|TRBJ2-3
ASSYSRGTDTQY
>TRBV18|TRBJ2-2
ASSPRTVTGELF
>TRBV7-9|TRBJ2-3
ASSLVRLAGGLTDTQY
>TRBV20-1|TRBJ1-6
SAIRGSSYNSPLH
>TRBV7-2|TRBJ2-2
ASSLVSGGRTGELF
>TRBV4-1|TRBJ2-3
ASSQDFAGAGADTQY
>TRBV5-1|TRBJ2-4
ASSLVLAGKRSHIQY
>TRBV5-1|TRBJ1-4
ASSGSDGGKLF
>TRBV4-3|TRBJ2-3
ASSPQHGGTDTQY
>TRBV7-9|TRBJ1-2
ASSFGTPRNYGYT
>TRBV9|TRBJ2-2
ASSFSHANTGELF
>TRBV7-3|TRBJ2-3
ASSYNSGLALGDTQY
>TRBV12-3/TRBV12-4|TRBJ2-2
ASSFGARNTGELF